This TCR beta chain emerged from a study of CD8+ T cells in alopecia areata. Turning to the study itself: Administration of oral tofacitinib to treated patients was at 5 to 10 mg twice daily.

The authors sorted CD4+ and CD8+ T cells from PBMCs. Isolated RNA was reverse transcribed into cDNA used as the sequencing template. Here immunoSEQ multiplex PCR was the method, and the copy in TCRdb shows in-frame clones only, minus some. The sample yields about 140,000 clones, 58% seen once. The CDR3 is made up of 9 amino acids. Trimming took 10 bases from V and 10 from J, leaving 8 bases between them. CDR1 MNHEY and CDR2 SMNVEV come from the germline V gene (reference sequence). The rearrangement joins TRBV27 to TRBJ2-1; TRBD2 might be the D (5 bases). Source: CD4+ T cells sorted from blood, taken at week 0. The receptor was derived from a human donor with alopecia areata. The DNA of the CDR3 is TGTGCCAATGGACTGGAGCAGTTCTTC. This encodes CANGLEQFF.